The 10 T cell receptor beta chains given below trace back to one sample, sequenced in a study of blood T cells in healthy people across ages. Alongside a J-beta primer mix, a sample-barcoded 5' primer served in a second PCR lasting roughly 7 to 12 cycles. MiXCR, run by TCRdb on the 5' RACE reads, gives a single entry per CDR3 protein. This table has around 1,500,000 distinct CDR3 sequences, approximately 40% appearing once. The sequencing sample was made of blood. The source of these receptors is a woman younger than 35 in good health.

V usage is TRBV27 and J usage is TRBJ2-5, with D unclear. Germline CDR1 MNHEY, CDR2 SMNVEV (reference sequence). Between the trimmed V and J ends, which lost 5 bases and 5 bases, there was a span of 15 bases. The CDR3 totals 14 residues. CDR3 DNA: TGTGCCAGCAGTCGGGTCCCTGGTGGGGAGACCCAGTACTTC. Translated, it gives CASSRVPGGETQYF.

This clonotype has just a few counts. The chain has TRBV13 and TRBJ2-5; D may be TRBD2 (6 bases). The tail of the sequence fits TRBJ2-7 better, so the J call may be wrong. Germline CDR1 and CDR2: PRHDT and FYEKMQ (reference sequence). This CDR3 has 14 residues. CDR3 sequence reads: CASSLWGVGYEQYF. CDR3 coding DNA: TGTGCCAGCAGCTTGTGGGGGGTCGGTTACGAGCAGTACTTC.

This clonotype has more than one count but fewer than ten. V is TRBV12-3 or TRBV12-4 and J is TRBJ2-7; 7 positions agree with TRBD1. The CDR3 has 13 amino acids. Trimming removed 3 bases from V and 6 bases from J; junction bases left unmatched: 5. The CDR3 DNA reads as TGTGCCAGCAGTTTCCCAGACAGGGTCGAGCAGTACTTC. Its protein is CASSFPDRVEQYF.

The chain employs TRBV28 and TRBJ2-7; no clear D gene. The ends were cut back, 5 bases at V and 2 bases at J, with 16 bases in the middle. Germline CDR1 and CDR2: MDHEN and SYDVKM. The CDR3 loop spans 15 amino acids. The CDR3 DNA follows: TGTGCCAGCAGTCCTTCCACATCCTCCGCCTACGAGCAGTACTTC. Protein sequence: CASSPSTSSAYEQYF.

The chain recombines TRBV3-1 with TRBJ2-5, with 9 bases fitting TRBD2. The length of the CDR3 is 15 residues. In germline, CDR1 is LGHDT, CDR2 YNNKEL (reference sequence). J was trimmed by 5 bases and V by 5 bases; bases with no gene match: 9. CDR3 DNA sequence: TGTGCCAGCAGCATTGGGACTAGCCCATTGGAGACCCAGTACTTC. It is translated as CASSIGTSPLETQYF.

This clonotype came up once. V and J are TRBV4-1 and TRBJ2-5; 9 nucleotides align to TRBD1. CDR3 length equals 17 residues. V shed 3 bases and J 0 bases; nucleotides not matched to a gene: 8. Germline assignment: CDR1 MGHRA and CDR2 YSYEKL. The CDR3 protein is CASSHQRGQGNQETQYF. The CDR3 nucleotides are TGCGCCAGCAGCCATCAACGGGGACAGGGAAACCAAGAGACCCAGTACTTC.

The CDR3 DNA follows: TGTGCCATCAGTGAGTCGGACGGGGGCCCTCCCCCCAATGAGCAGTTCTTC. Translation gives CAISESDGGPPPNEQFF. The rearrangement links TRBV10-3 to TRBJ2-1, with D possibly called TRBD1 or TRBD2 (6 bases each). V was pared by 0 bases and J by 6 bases, with 18 bases between. In germline, CDR1 is ENHRY, CDR2 SYGVKD. This CDR3 spans 17 amino acids.

Turning to this clonotype: A read error may produce the germline difference seen at one junction end. This sequence joins TRBV12-3 or TRBV12-4 and TRBJ1-5; 9 bases align to TRBD1. CDR3 length equals 16 residues. The chain's CDR3 is CASSLAGTGINQPRHF. CDR3 nucleotides: TGTGCCAGCAGTTTAGCAGGGACAGGGATCAATCAGCCCCGGCATTTT.

This clonotype turned up a few times. This chain links TRBV3-1 with TRBJ1-2; D call uncertain. This CDR3 is built from 12 residues. Trimming cost V 4 bases and J 8 bases, with 11 bases left between them. Germline V CDR1 and CDR2: LGHDT, YNNKEL (reference sequence). DNA for the CDR3: TGTGCCAGCAGCCCCCACTCGGGCGGCTACACCTTC. Its protein product is CASSPHSGGYTF.

As for this clonotype: Possible read error: a much larger clone is one base away. The chain is built from TRBV20-1 and TRBJ1-2; no definite D call. CDR3 size: 12 residues. Germline V gene lookup returns CDR1 DFQATT and CDR2 SNEGSKA (reference sequence). The CDR3 protein is CSSELSGYGNTF. CDR3 coding DNA: TGCAGTTCAGAGTTATCAGGCTATGGCAACACCTTC.